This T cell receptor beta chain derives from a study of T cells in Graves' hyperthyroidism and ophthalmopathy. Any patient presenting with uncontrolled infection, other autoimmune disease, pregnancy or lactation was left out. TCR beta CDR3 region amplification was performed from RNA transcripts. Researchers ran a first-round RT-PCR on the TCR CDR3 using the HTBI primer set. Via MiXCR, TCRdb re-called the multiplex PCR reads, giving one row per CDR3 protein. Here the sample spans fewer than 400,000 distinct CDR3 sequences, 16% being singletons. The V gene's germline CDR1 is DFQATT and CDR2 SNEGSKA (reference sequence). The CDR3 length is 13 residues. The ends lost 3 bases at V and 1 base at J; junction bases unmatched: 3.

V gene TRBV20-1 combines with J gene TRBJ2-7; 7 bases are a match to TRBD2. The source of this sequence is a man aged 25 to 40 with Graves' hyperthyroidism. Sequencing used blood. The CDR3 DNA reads TGCAGTGCTAGCGGGGAGGGTTCCTACGAGCAGTACTTC. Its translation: CSASGEGSYEQYF.